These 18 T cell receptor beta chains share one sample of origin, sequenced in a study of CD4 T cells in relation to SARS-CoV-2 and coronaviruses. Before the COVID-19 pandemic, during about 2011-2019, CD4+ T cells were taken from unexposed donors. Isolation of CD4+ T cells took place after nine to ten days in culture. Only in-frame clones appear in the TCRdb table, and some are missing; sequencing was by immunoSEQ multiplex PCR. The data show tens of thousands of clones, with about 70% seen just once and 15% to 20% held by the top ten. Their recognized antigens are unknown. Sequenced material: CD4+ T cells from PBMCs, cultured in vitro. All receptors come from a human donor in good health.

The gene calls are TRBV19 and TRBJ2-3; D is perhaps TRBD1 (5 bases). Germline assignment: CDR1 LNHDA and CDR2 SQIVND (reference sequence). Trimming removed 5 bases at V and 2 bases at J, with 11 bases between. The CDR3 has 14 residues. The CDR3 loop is CASSPRQTTDTQYF. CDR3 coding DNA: TGTGCCAGTAGTCCAAGACAGACCACAGATACGCAGTATTTT. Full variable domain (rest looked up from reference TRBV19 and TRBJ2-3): DGGITQSPKYLFRKEGQNVTLSCEQNLNHDAMYWYRQDPGQGLRLIYYSQIVNDFQKGDIAEGYSVSREKKESFPLTVTSAQKNPTAFYLCASSPRQTTDTQYFGPGTRLTVL.

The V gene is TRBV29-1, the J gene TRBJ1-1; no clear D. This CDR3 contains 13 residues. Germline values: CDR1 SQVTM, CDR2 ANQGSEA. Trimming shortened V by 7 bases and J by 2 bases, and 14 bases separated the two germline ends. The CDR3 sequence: CSARRGGNTEAFF. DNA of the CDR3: TGCAGCGCACGGAGAGGAGGTAACACTGAAGCTTTCTTT.

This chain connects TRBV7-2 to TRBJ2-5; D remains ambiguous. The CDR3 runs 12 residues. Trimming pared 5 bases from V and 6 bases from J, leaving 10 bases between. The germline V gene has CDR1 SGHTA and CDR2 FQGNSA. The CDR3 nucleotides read TGTGCCAGCAGCAGAGATCAACAGACCCAGTACTTC. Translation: CASSRDQQTQYF.

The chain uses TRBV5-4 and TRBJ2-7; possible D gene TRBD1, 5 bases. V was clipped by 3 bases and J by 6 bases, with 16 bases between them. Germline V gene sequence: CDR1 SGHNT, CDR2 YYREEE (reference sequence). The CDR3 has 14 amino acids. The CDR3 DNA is TGTGCCAGCAGCTCCAGGGATCTCCCTACCGAGCAGTACTTC. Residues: CASSSRDLPTEQYF.

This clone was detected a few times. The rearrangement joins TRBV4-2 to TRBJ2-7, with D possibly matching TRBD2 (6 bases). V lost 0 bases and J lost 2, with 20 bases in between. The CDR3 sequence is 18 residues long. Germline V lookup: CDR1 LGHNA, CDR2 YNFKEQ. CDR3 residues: CASSQDPSGPIQTYEQYF. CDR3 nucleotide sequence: TGTGCCAGCAGCCAAGATCCCAGCGGGCCTATTCAAACCTACGAGCAGTACTTC.

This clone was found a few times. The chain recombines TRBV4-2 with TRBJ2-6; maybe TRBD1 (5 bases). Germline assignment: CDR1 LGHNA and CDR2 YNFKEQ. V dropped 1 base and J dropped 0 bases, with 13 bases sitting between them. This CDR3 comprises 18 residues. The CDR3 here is CASSQGGRLSSGANVLTF. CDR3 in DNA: TGTGCCAGCAGCCAAGGGGGCCGCTTGAGCTCTGGGGCCAACGTCCTGACTTTC.

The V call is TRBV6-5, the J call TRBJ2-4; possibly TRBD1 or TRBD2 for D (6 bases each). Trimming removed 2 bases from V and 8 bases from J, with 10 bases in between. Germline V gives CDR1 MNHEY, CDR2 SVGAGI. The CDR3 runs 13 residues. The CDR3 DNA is TGTGCCAGCAGTTACCAGGAGGGGGACATTCAGTACTTC. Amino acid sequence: CASSYQEGDIQYF.

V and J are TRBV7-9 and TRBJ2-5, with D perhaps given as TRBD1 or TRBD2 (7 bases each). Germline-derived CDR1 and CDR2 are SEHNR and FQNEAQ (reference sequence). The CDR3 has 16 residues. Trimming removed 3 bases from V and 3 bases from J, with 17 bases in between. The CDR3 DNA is TGTGCCAGCAGCTTCCCCAACAGGGGAGGGGAAGAGACCCAGTACTTC. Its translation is CASSFPNRGGEETQYF.

The CDR3 DNA reads as TGTGCCAGCTCACCCGGGACAAACCAAGAGACCCAGTACTTC. It specifies CASSPGTNQETQYF. This sequence joins TRBV18 and TRBJ2-5; the D gene is possibly TRBD1 (6 bases). V shed 3 bases and J shed 0 bases, with 8 bases lying between them. Germline V gives CDR1 KGHSH, CDR2 LQKENI. This CDR3 region has 14 residues.

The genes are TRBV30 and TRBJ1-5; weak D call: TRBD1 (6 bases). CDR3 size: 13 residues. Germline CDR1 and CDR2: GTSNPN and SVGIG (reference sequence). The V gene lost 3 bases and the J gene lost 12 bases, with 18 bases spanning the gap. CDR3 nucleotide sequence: TGTGCCTGGAGCCGGGACACCGGGGGGATCCAGCATTTT. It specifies CAWSRDTGGIQHF. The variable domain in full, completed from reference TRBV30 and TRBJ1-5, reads SQTIHQWPATLVQPVGSPLSLECTVEGTSNPNLYWYRQAAGRGLQLLFYSVGIGQISSEVPQNLSASRPQDRQFILSSKKLLLSDSGFYLCAWSRDTGGIQHFGDGTRLSIL.

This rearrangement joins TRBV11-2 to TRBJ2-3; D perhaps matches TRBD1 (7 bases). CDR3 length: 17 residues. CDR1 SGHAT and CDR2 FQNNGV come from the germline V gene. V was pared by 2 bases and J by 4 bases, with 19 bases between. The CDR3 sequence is CASSLMGRGRGADTQYF. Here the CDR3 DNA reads TGTGCCAGCAGCTTAATGGGAAGGGGGCGCGGGGCAGATACGCAGTATTTT. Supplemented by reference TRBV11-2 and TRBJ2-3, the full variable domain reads EAGVAQSPRYKIIEKRQSVAFWCNPISGHATLYWYQQILGQGPKLLIQFQNNGVVDDSQLPKDRFSAERLKGVDSTLKIQPAKLEDSAVYLCASSLMGRGRGADTQYFGPGTRLTVL.

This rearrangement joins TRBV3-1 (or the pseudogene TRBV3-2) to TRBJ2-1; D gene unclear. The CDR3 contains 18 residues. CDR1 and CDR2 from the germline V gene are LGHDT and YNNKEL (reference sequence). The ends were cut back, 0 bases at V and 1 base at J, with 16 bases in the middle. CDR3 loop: CASSQESWAGWSYNEQFF. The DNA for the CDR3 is TGTGCCAGCAGCCAAGAGTCTTGGGCAGGTTGGTCCTACAATGAGCAGTTCTTC.

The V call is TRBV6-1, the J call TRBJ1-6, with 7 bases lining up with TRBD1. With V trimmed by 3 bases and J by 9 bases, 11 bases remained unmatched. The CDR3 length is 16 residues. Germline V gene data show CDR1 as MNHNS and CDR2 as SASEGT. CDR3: CASSDKGARLSSPLHF. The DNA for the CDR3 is TGTGCCAGCAGTGACAAGGGGGCGCGCCTTAGTTCACCCCTCCACTTT.

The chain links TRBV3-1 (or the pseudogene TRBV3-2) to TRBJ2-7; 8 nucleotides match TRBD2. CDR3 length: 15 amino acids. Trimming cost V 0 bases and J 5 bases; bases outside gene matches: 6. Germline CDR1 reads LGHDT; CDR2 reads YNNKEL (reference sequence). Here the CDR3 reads CASSQDLRGVNEQYF. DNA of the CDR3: TGTGCCAGCAGCCAAGATTTGCGGGGGGTTAACGAGCAGTACTTC.

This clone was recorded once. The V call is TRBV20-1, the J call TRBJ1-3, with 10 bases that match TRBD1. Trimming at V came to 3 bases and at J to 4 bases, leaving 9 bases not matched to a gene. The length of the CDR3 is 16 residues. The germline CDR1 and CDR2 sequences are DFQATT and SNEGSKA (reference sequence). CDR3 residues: CSASTGTGVFGNTIYF. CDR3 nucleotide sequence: TGCAGTGCTAGTACCGGGACAGGGGTGTTCGGAAACACCATATATTTT.

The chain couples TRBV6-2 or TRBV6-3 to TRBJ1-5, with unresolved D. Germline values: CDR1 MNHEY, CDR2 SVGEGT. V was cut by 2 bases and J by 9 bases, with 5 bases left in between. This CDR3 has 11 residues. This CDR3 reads CASSYPTPQHF. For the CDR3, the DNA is TGTGCCAGCAGTTACCCCACGCCCCAGCATTTT.

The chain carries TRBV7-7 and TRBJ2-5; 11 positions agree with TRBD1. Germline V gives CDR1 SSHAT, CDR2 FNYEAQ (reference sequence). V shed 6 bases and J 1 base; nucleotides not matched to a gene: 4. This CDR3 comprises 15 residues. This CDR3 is CASRSGTGGQETQYF. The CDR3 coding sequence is TGTGCCAGCAGATCCGGGACAGGGGGCCAAGAGACCCAGTACTTC.

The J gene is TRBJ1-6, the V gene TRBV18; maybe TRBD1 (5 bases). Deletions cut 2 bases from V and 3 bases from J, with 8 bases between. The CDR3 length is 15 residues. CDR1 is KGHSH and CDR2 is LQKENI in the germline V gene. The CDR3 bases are TGTGCCAGCTCACCATCAGGGTACTATAATTCACCCCTCCACTTT. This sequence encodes CASSPSGYYNSPLHF.